This T cell receptor beta chain was recorded in a study of blood T cell repertoires in COVID-19. The repertoire was sequenced with immunoSEQ multiplex PCR; TCRdb's copy has only in-frame clones and lacks some. The sample consists of 300,000 to 350,000 clones, roughly 89% of them appearing once. Cohort 3 recovered donors had two negative PCRs, clearance, or symptom resolution. Trimming took 2 bases from V and 3 from J; bases not matched to a gene: 17. The germline V gene has CDR1 MDHEN and CDR2 SYDVKM. There are 19 residues in the CDR3. The receptor's source is a woman under 30 who had recovered from COVID-19. Source material: PBMCs or T cells enriched from blood (not recorded which). This chain uses TRBV28 with TRBJ2-7, with 9 bases identical to TRBD1. The CDR3 sequence is CASSLIGGGQGQGSYEQYF. Written as DNA, the CDR3 is TGTGCCAGCAGTTTAATCGGCGGGGGACAGGGCCAGGGAAGCTACGAGCAGTACTTC.